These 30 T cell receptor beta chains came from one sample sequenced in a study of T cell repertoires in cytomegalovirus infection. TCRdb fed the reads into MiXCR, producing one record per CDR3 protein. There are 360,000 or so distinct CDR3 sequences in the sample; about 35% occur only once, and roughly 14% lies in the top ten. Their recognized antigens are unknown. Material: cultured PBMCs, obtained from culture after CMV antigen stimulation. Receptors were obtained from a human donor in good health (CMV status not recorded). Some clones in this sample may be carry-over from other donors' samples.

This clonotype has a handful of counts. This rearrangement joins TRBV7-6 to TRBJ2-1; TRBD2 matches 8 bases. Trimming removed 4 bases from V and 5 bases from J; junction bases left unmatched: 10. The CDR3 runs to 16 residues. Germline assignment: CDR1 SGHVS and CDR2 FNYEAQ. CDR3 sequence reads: CASSSRGGGGHNEQFF. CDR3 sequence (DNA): TGTGCCAGCAGCTCCCGGGGGGGGGGGGGCCACAATGAGCAGTTCTTC.

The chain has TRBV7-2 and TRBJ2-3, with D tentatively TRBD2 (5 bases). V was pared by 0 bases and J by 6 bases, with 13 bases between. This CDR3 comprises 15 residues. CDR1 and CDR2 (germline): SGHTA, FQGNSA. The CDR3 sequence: CASSLAPLALDTQYF. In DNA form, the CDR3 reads TGTGCCAGCAGCTTAGCCCCCCTAGCTTTGGATACGCAGTATTTT.

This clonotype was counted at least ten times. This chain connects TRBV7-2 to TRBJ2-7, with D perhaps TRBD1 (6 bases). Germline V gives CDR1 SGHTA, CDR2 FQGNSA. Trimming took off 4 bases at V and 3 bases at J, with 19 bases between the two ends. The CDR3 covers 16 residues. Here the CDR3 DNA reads TGTGCCAGCAGCTATGGGAGTCAGGGGTCAATCTACGAGCAGTACTTC. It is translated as CASSYGSQGSIYEQYF.

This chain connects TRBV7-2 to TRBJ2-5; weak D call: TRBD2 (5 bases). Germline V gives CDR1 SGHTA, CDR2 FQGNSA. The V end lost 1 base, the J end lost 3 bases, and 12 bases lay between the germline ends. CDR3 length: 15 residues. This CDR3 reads CASSLVGGSEETQYF. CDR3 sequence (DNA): TGTGCCAGCAGCTTAGTCGGCGGGTCAGAAGAGACCCAGTACTTC.

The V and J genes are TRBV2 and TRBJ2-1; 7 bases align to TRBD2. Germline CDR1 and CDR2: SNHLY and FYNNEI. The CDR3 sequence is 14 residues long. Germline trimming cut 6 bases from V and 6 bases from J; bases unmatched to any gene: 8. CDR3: CASSGVGGINEQFF. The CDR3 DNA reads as TGTGCCAGCAGCGGGGTGGGGGGGATCAATGAGCAGTTCTTC.

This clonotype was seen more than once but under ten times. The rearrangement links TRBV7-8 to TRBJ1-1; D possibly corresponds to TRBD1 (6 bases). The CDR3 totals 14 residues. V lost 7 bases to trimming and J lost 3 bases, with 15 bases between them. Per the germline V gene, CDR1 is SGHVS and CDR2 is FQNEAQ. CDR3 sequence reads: CASTSSRGHTEAFF. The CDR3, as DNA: TGTGCCAGCACCAGCTCCCGGGGGCACACTGAAGCTTTCTTT.

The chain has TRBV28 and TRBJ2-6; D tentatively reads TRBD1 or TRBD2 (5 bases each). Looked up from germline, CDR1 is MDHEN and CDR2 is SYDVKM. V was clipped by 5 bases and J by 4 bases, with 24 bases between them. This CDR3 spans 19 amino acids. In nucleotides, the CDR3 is TGTGCCAGCAGTCGGGACCTGAGGACCGGAACCTCCGGGGCCAACGTCCTGACTTTC. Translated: CASSRDLRTGTSGANVLTF.

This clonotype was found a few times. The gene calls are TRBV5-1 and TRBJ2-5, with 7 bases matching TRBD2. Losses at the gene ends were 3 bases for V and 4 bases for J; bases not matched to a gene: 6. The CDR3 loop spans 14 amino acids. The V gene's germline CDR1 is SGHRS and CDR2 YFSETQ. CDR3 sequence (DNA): TGCGCCAGCAGCTCCGGGACTACCACAGAGACCCAGTACTTC. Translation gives CASSSGTTTETQYF.

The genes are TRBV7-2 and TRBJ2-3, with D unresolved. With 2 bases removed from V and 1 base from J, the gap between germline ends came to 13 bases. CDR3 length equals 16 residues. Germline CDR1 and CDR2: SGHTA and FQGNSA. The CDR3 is CASSLRWARGTDTQYF. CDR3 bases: TGTGCCAGCAGCTTAAGGTGGGCCCGGGGCACAGATACGCAGTATTTT.

CDR3: CASSIGTSGSTDTQYF. CDR3 nucleotides: TGTGCCAGCAGCATTGGGACTAGCGGTAGCACAGATACGCAGTATTTT. The V and J genes are TRBV7-9 and TRBJ2-3, with 11 bases that match TRBD2. Trimming cost V 5 bases and J 0 bases; bases outside gene matches: 4. Germline values: CDR1 SEHNR, CDR2 FQNEAQ (reference sequence). The CDR3 runs to 16 residues.

The CDR3 DNA reads as TGTGCCACCAGCAGAGATGGCTGGGAGGCAGATACGCAGTATTTT. This gives the protein CATSRDGWEADTQYF. The rearrangement joins TRBV15 to TRBJ2-3, with D perhaps TRBD2 (6 bases). V lost 0 bases, J lost 4 bases, and 11 bases lay in between. Looked up from germline, CDR1 is LNHNV and CDR2 is YYDKDF (reference sequence). The CDR3 covers 15 residues.

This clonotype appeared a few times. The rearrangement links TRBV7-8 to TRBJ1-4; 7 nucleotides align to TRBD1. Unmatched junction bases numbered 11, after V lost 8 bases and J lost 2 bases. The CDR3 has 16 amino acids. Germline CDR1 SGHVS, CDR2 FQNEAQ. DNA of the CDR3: TGTGCCAGCGGCAACCCGGTGACAGGGACTAATGAAAAACTGTTTTTT. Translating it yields CASGNPVTGTNEKLFF.

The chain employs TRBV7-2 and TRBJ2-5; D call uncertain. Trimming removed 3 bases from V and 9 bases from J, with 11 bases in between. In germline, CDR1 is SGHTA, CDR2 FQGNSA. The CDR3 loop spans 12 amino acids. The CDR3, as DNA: TGTGCCAGCAGCTTGGGGTGGTTGGCCCAGTACTTC. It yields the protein CASSLGWLAQYF.

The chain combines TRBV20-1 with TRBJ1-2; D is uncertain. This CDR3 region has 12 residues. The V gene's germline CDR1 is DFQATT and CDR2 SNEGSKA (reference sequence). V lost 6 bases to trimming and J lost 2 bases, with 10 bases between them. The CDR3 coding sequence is TGCAGTGCAAGGACTGAAAACTATGGCTACACCTTC. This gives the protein CSARTENYGYTF.

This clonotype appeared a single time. The DNA of the CDR3 is TGTGCCACAACGGGACAGGACAATGAAAAACTGTTTTTT. This encodes CATTGQDNEKLFF. The rearrangement links TRBV19 to TRBJ1-4; 8 nucleotides agree with TRBD1. Losses at the gene ends were 10 bases for V and 5 bases for J; bases not matched to a gene: 6. From germline, CDR1 is LNHDA and CDR2 SQIVND (reference sequence). The CDR3 covers 13 residues.

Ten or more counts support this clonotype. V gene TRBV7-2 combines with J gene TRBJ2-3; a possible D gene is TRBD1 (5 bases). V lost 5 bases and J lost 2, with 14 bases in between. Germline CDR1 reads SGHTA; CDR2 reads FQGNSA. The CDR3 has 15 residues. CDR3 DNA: TGTGCCAGCAGCCACCGGGCCAGGGCCACAGATACGCAGTATTTT. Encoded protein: CASSHRARATDTQYF.

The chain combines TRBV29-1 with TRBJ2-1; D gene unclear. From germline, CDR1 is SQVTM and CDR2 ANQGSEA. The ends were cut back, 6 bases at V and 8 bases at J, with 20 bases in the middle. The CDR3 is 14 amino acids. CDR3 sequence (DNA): TGCAGCGTCCGGACCACGTACGAGTCGGATGAGCAGTTCTTC. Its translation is CSVRTTYESDEQFF.

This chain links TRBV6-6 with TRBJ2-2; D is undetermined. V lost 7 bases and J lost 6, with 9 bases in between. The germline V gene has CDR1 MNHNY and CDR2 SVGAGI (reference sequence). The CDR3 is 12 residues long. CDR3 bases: TGTGCCAGCACCCTCGGGCCCGGGGAGCTGTTTTTT. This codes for CASTLGPGELFF.

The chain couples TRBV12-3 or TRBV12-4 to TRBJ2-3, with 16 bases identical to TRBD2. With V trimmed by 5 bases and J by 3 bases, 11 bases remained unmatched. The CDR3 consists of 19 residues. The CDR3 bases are TGTGCCAGCAGTACCCCGGGACTAGCGGGAGGGCCCGTAACAGATACGCAGTATTTT. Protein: CASSTPGLAGGPVTDTQYF.

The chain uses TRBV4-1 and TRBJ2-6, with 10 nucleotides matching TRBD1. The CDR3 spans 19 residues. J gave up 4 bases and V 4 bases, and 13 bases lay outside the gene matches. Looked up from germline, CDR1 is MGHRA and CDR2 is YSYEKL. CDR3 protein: CASSPFRQGANSGANVLTF. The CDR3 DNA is TGCGCCAGCAGCCCTTTCCGACAGGGGGCCAATTCCGGGGCCAACGTCCTGACTTTC.

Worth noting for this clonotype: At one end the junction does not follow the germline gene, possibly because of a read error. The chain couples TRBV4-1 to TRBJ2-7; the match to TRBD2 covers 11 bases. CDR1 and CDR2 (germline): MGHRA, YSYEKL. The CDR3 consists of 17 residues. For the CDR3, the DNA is TGCGTCAGCAGCCAAACCTCCGGGACTAGCGGTAACTACGAGCAGTACTTC. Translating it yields CVSSQTSGTSGNYEQYF.

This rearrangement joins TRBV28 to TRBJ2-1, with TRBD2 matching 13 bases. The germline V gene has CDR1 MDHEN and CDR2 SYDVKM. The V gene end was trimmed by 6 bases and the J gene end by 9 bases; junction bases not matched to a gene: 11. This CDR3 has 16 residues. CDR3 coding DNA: TGTGCCAGCAGCCCAGTCACTAGCGGGAGGGCCTTTGAGCAGTTCTTC. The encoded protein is CASSPVTSGRAFEQFF. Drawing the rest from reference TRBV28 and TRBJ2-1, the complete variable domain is DVKVTQSSRYLVKRTGEKVFLECVQDMDHENMFWYRQDPGLGLRLIYFSYDVKMKEKGDIPEGYSVSREKKERFSLILESASTNQTSMYLCASSPVTSGRAFEQFFGPGTRLTVL.

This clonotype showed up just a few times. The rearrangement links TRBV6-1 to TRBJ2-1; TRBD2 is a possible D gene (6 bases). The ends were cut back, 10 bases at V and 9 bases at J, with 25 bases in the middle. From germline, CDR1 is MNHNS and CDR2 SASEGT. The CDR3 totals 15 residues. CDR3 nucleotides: TGTGCCACCCAGGGAGGACTCTCGGGTAAGGGTGAGCAGTTCTTC. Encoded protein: CATQGGLSGKGEQFF.

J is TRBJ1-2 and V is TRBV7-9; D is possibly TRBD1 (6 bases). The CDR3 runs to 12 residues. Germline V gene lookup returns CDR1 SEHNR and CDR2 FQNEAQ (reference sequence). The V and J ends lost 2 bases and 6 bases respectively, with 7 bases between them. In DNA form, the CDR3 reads TGTGCCAGCAGCTTAACAGGGCATGGCTACACCTTC. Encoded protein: CASSLTGHGYTF.

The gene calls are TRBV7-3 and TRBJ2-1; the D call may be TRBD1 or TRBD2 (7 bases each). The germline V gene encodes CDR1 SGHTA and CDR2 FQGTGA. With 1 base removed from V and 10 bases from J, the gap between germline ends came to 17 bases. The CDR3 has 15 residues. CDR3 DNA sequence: TGTGCCAGCAGCTTAATTGCAGGGGGGGAGGGCGAGCAGTTCTTC. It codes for CASSLIAGGEGEQFF.

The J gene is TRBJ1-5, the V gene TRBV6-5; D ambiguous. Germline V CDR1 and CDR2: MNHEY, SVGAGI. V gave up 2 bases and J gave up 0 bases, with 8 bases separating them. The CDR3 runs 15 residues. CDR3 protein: CASSYKRNSNQPQHF. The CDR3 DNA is TGTGCCAGCAGTTACAAGAGAAATAGCAATCAGCCCCAGCATTTT.

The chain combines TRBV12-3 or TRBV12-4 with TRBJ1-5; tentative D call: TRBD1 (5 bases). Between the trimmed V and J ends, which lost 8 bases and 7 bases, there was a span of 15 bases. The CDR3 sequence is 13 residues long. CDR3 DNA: TGTGCCAGCCAACCGGGGGGAAAGCAGCCCCAGCATTTT. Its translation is CASQPGGKQPQHF.

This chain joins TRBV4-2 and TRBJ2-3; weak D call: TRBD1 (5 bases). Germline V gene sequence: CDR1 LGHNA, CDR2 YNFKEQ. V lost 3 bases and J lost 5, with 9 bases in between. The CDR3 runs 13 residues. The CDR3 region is CASSQAGIDTQYF. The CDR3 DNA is TGTGCCAGCAGCCAGGCAGGGATAGATACGCAGTATTTT.

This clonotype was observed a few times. The CDR3 reads CASSLNPDRGFFSGANVLTF. In nucleotides, the CDR3 is TGTGCCAGCAGCTTAAATCCCGACAGGGGGTTCTTCTCTGGGGCCAACGTCCTGACTTTC. The chain recombines TRBV7-9 with TRBJ2-6, with 9 bases fitting TRBD1. Germline V lookup: CDR1 SEHNR, CDR2 FQNEAQ (reference sequence). Germline trimming cut 2 bases from V and 0 bases from J; bases unmatched to any gene: 11. This CDR3 is built from 20 residues.

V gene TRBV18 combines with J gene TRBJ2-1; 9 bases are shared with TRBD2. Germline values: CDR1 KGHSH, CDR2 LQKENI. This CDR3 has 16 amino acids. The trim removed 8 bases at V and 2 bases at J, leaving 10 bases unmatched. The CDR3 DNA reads TGTGCCAGCACAACGTCATCTAGCGGGACCTACAATGAGCAGTTCTTC. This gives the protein CASTTSSSGTYNEQFF.